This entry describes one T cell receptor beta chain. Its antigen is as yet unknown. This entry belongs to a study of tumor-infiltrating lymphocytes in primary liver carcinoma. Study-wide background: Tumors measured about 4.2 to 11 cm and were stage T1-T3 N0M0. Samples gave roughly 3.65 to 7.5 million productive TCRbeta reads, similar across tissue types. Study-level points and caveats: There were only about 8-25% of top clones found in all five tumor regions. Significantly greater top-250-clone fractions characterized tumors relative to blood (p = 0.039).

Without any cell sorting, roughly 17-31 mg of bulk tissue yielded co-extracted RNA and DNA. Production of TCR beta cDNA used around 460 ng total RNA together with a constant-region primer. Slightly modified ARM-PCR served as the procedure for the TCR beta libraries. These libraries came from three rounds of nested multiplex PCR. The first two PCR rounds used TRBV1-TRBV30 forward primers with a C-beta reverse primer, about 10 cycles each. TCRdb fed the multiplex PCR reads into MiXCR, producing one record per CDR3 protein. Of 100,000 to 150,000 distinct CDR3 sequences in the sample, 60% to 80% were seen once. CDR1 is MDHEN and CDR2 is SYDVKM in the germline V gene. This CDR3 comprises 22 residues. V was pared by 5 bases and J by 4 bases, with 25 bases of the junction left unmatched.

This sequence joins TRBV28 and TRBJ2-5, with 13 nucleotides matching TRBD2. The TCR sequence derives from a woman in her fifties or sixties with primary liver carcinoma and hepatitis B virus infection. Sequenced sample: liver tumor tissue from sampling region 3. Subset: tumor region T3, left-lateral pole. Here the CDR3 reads CASSPHPDNLGLAGPYSETQYF. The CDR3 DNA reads TGTGCCAGCAGTCCCCACCCCGACAACTTGGGACTAGCGGGACCCTATTCAGAGACCCAGTACTTC. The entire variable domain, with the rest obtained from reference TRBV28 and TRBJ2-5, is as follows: DVKVTQSSRYLVKRTGEKVFLECVQDMDHENMFWYRQDPGLGLRLIYFSYDVKMKEKGDIPEGYSVSREKKERFSLILESASTNQTSMYLCASSPHPDNLGLAGPYSETQYFGPGTRLLVL.